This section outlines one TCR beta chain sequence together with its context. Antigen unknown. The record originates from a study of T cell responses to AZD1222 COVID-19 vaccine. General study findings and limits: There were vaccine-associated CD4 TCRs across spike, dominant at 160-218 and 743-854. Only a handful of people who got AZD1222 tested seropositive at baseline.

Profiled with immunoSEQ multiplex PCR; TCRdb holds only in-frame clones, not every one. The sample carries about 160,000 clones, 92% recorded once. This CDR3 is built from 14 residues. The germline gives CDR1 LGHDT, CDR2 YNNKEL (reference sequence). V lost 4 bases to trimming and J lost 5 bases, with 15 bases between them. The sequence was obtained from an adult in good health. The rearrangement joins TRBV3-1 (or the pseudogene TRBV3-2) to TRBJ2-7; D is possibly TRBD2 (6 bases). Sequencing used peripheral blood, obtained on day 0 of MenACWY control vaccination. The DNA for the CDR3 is TGTGCCAGCAGCCGACCGGGGGAGATCAACGAGCAGTACTTC. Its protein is CASSRPGEINEQYF.